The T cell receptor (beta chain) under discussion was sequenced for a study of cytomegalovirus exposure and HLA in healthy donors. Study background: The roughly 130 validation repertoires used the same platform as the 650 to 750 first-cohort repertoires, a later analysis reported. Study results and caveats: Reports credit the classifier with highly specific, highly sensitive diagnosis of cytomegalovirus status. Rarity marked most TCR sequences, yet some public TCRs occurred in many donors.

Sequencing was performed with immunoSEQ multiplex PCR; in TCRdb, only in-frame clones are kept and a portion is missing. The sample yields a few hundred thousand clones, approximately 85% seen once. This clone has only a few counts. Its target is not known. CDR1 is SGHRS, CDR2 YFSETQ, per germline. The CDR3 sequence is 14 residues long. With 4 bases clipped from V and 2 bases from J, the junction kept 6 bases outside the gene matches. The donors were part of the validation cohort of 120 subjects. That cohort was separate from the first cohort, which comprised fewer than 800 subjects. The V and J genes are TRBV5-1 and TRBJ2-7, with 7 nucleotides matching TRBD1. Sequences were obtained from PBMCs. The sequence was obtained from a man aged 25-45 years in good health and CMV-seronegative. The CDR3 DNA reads TGCGCCAGCAGCCTCGGGACAGTTACCTACGAGCAGTACTTC. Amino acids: CASSLGTVTYEQYF.